A selection of T cell receptor beta chains follows, all from one sample in a study of blood T cell repertoires in COVID-19. Method: immunoSEQ multiplex PCR; TCRdb's copy keeps in-frame clones and lacks some. The data show approximately 210,000 clones, 70% to 85% seen once. Sample: PBMCs or T cells enriched from blood (not recorded which). These receptors were collected from a woman aged 55-70 years who had recovered from COVID-19. Each CDR3 is given with its conserved first and last residue. D genes are given only for firm matches. Expanded clones get a size class; other rows say once, few or many, or leave the size out.

TRBV11-3	TRBJ2-3	-	TRBD2	TGTGCCAGCAGCTCTGGGACTAGCGGGGGGGCGAGCACAGATACGCAGTATTTT	CASSSGTSGGASTDTQYF
TRBV9	TRBJ1-5	-	-	TGTGCCAGCAGCGTATCACAGTCCAATCAGCCCCAGCATTTT	CASSVSQSNQPQHF
TRBV7-2	TRBJ1-2	-	-	TGTGCCAGCAGCTTAGGGGGGGGTACTGACTATGGCTACACCTTC	CASSLGGGTDYGYTF
TRBV6-6	TRBJ1-3	-	-	TGTGCCAGCGGCTACTCCTCCCGGGACTCTGGAAACACCATATATTTT	CASGYSSRDSGNTIYF
TRBV14	TRBJ1-1	-	TRBD1	TGTGCCAGCAGCCAAGATCGACAGGGGGTGACTGAAGCTTTCTTT	CASSQDRQGVTEAFF
TRBV24-1	TRBJ2-7	-	-	TGTGCCACCAGTGACTCCGGGACACCCCTGAGGGAGCAGTACTTC	CATSDSGTPLREQYF
TRBV7-3	TRBJ2-3	once	TRBD1	TGTGCCAGCAGCCCTAAGGGACAGGGTAGAGATACGCAGTATTTT	CASSPKGQGRDTQYF
TRBV19	TRBJ1-2	-	TRBD1	TGTGCCAGTAGTCTCCCGGGACAGGGGGTGGCCTATGGCTACACCTTC	CASSLPGQGVAYGYTF
TRBV7-2	TRBJ1-1	once	TRBD1	TGTGCCAGCAGCTTAGGGGGACAGGGGTACACTGAAGCTTTCTTT	CASSLGGQGYTEAFF
TRBV10-1	TRBJ1-1	-	TRBD1	TGCGCCAGCAGTGAGACAGGGACAGGTCGGGGCACTGAAGCTTTCTTT	CASSETGTGRGTEAFF
TRBV5-1	TRBJ1-4	few	-	TGCGCCAGCAGCTTGAACAGGCCTAATGAAAAACTGTTTTTT	CASSLNRPNEKLFF
TRBV16	TRBJ2-7	-	-	TGTGCCAGCAGCCAATTCCAGCGAACCTACGAGCAGTACTTC	CASSQFQRTYEQYF
TRBV5-8	TRBJ2-1	-	TRBD1	TGTGCCAGCAGGCGCGGACAGGGAGGCTACAATGAGCAGTTCTTC	CASRRGQGGYNEQFF
TRBV9	TRBJ2-3	-	TRBD2	TGTGCCAGCAGCGGAAGGATAGTAGCGGGAGGGCTCTCTCGGGCAGATACGCAGTATTTT	CASSGRIVAGGLSRADTQYF
TRBV7-8	TRBJ1-2	-	-	TGTGCCAGCAGCTTAGCGAGTCAGGGGAGCGGCTACACCTTC	CASSLASQGSGYTF
TRBV15	TRBJ1-2	-	-	TGTGCCACCAGCAGAGGGGCGGGGCGGGGCTACACCTTC	CATSRGAGRGYTF
TRBV6-5	TRBJ1-1	once	TRBD1	TGTGCCAGCAGCGACGCAGGGGGCCGCGCTTTCTTT	CASSDAGGRAFF
TRBV29-1	TRBJ1-5	few	TRBD1	TGCAGCGGACAACAGGGGCCGGGGCAGCCCCAGCATTTT	CSGQQGPGQPQHF
TRBV4-3	TRBJ2-1	-	-	TGCGCCAGCAGCCATCCCGGGCGGGTGCTCTACAATGAGCAGTTCTTC	CASSHPGRVLYNEQFF
TRBV7-8	TRBJ2-1	-	TRBD2	TGTGCCAGCAGCGTTACTAGCGGGAGGTACAATGAGCAGTTCTTC	CASSVTSGRYNEQFF
TRBV19	TRBJ1-6	-	-	TGTGCCAGTAGTCTCAGAGGGATTTCACCCCTCCACTTT	CASSLRGISPLHF
TRBV11-2	TRBJ1-6	-	-	TGTGCCAGCAGCTTAGAAACCAGTTTTAATTCACCCCTCCACTTT	CASSLETSFNSPLHF
TRBV11-1	TRBJ2-2	-	-	TGTGCCAGCAGCTTAGAGTTTGGCCTAGGAGCCGGGGAGCTGTTTTTT	CASSLEFGLGAGELFF
TRBV7-2	TRBJ1-1	-	-	TGTGCCAGCAGCGGAAACGGGGGAGAGGCTTTCTTT	CASSGNGGEAFF
TRBV7-9	TRBJ2-7	-	-	TGTGCCAGCCGCGGGACCTACGAGCAGTACTTC	CASRGTYEQYF
TRBV4-2	TRBJ2-2	-	TRBD2	TGTGCCAGCAGCCCCAACGCGCGGGGGGACACCGGGGAGCTGTTTTTT	CASSPNARGDTGELFF
TRBV2	TRBJ2-1	-	TRBD2	TGTGCCAGCAGTGAGCTTAGACTAGCGGGAGGCAATGAGCAGTTCTTC	CASSELRLAGGNEQFF
TRBV10-2	TRBJ2-1	-	-	TGCGCCAGCAGGGAACAGGGCCATGAGCAGTTCTTC	CASREQGHEQFF
TRBV21-1	TRBJ2-1	once	-	TGTGCCAGCAGCAAACTCAGGCTAGCGGGAAGGTCCTACAATGAGCAGTTCTTC	CASSKLRLAGRSYNEQFF
TRBV9	TRBJ1-2	-	-	TGTGCCAGCAGCGCCTATGGGGGGTCTAACTATGGCTACACCTTC	CASSAYGGSNYGYTF
TRBV5-4	TRBJ2-7	-	-	TGTGCCAGCAGCTTGCAGGGGTGGGGCGAGCAGTACTTC	CASSLQGWGEQYF
TRBV6-1	TRBJ2-3	-	TRBD2	TGTGCCAGCAGTGAAACTGGACTAGCGGGGGGTCGCACAGATACGCAGTATTTT	CASSETGLAGGRTDTQYF
TRBV11-2	TRBJ2-1	-	-	TGTGCCAGCAGCTCCCGCGGTTTTCAGGGCGAGCAGTTCTTC	CASSSRGFQGEQFF
TRBV2	TRBJ1-5	-	-	TGTGCCAGCATCCTTGGGGGCCGACTTGATCAGCCCCAGCATTTT	CASILGGRLDQPQHF
TRBV9	TRBJ2-1	-	-	TGTGCCAGCAGCGCCAAGACAACTGTATCCTACAATGAGCAGTTCTTC	CASSAKTTVSYNEQFF